This note documents a single T cell receptor (beta chain) sequence. Its antigen is not identified. The record originates from a study of a mutant IDH1 vaccine in newly diagnosed glioma. At the level of the study: Beforehand, treatment had been radiotherapy, temozolomide, or both; the majority received both. Study conclusions and caveats: Among top peripheral T cell clonotypes, changes seemed unrelated to pseudoprogression.

The CDR3 contains 14 residues. Germline CDR1 and CDR2: SGHDT and YYEEEE. Trimming removed 2 bases from V and 1 base from J, with 7 bases in between. Clones were sequenced by immunoSEQ multiplex PCR, and TCRdb holds only the in-frame ones, with some missing. In the table there are tens of thousands of clones, about 70% of which are singletons. Time point reported: week 11, during vaccination. Vaccination used 300 ug of mutant IDH1 20-mer peptide per dose, with topical imiquimod. The donors had new WHO grade 3 or 4 astrocytomas; these were IDH1-mutant and ATRX-lost. This clonotype was obtained from a man aged 18-30 years with glioma. Some clones in this sample may be carry-over from other donors' samples. The chain carries TRBV5-6 and TRBJ2-1; D remains ambiguous. Here the sequenced sample was peripheral blood mononuclear cells (PBMCs), taken from a glioma patient whose treatment included an IDH1 peptide vaccine. The DNA of the CDR3 is TGTGCCAGCAGCTTTGCCGGTTCCTACAATGAGCAGTTCTTC. Its protein is CASSFAGSYNEQFF.